This TCR beta chain comes out of a study of Ad26.COV2.S vaccination and SARS-CoV-2 variants. Study-wide context: Into the muscle, Ad26.COV2.S was dosed once or twice, 56 days apart. Study observations and caveats: Reportedly, after vaccination the spike-specific CD8+ and CD4+ T cell responses displayed substantial breadth. Overall T cell responses may have been underestimated by the analyses of TCR breadth and depth.

The table came from immunoSEQ multiplex PCR; TCRdb's copy has only in-frame clones and leaves some out. This table has 350,000 to 600,000 clones, 80% to 90% appearing once. J gave up 5 bases and V 4 bases, and 20 bases lay outside the gene matches. Germline V gene sequence: CDR1 SGDLS, CDR2 YYNGEE. The CDR3 runs 19 residues. As to treatment: 19 received Ad26.COV2.S at low or high dose, single or two shots; several received placebo; per-sample allocation not given. The samples were gathered on day 63 after the first injection of vaccine or placebo. Spike of the Wuhan-strain SARS-CoV-2 was expressed by an Ad26 vector, which formed the vaccine. As concerns this clone: Its target is unknown.

The chain uses TRBV9 and TRBJ2-1; 8 bases are shared with TRBD2. This TCR came from a person between 18 and 59 years old who received the Ad26.COV2.S COVID-19 vaccine or a placebo. This specimen was peripheral blood, taken in a trial of Ad26.COV2.S vaccine versus placebo. The CDR3: CASSPQWSGSISHHNEQFF. For the CDR3, the DNA is TGTGCCAGCAGCCCCCAATGGAGCGGGAGTATCTCCCACCACAATGAGCAGTTCTTC.